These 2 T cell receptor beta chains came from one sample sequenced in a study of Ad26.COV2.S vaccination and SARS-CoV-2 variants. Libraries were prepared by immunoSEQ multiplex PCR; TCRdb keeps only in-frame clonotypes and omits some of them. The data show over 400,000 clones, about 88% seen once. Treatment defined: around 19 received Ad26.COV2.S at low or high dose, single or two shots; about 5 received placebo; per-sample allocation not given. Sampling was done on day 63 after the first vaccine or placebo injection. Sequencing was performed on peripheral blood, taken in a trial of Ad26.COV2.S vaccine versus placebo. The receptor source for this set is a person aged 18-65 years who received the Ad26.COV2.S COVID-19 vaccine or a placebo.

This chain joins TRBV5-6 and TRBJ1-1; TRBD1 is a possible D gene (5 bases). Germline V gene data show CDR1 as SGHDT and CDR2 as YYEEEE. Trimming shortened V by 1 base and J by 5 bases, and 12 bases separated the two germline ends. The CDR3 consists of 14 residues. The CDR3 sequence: CASSLTQGGTEAFF. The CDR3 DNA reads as TGTGCCAGCAGCTTGACGCAGGGCGGGACTGAAGCTTTCTTT.

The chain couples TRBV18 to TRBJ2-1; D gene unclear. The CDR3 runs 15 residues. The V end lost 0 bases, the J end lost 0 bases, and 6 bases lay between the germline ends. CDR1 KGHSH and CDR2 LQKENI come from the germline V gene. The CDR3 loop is CASSPPQSSYNEQFF. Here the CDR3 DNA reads TGTGCCAGCTCACCACCGCAGAGCTCCTACAATGAGCAGTTCTTC.